These 26 T cell receptor beta chains were all obtained from the same sample, sequenced in a study of lymphopenia after photon versus proton radiotherapy. Sequencing was performed with immunoSEQ multiplex PCR; in TCRdb, only in-frame clones are kept and a portion is missing. The sample shows around 70,000 clones, under 95% of them seen only once. Sequences were derived from peripheral blood, sampled from a patient treated with photon-based radiotherapy. Every receptor here comes from a woman in her 70s with pancreatic cancer.

The rearrangement uses TRBV19 and TRBJ2-5, with 9 bases that match TRBD1. The trim removed 7 bases at V and 5 bases at J, leaving 11 bases unmatched. The CDR3 length is 15 residues. CDR1 and CDR2 from the germline V gene are LNHDA and SQIVND (reference sequence). The CDR3 here is CASTRTGDVGETQYF. The CDR3, as DNA: TGTGCCAGTACGAGGACAGGGGATGTCGGGGAGACCCAGTACTTC. The full variable domain, its missing parts supplied by reference TRBV19 and TRBJ2-5, is DGGITQSPKYLFRKEGQNVTLSCEQNLNHDAMYWYRQDPGQGLRLIYYSQIVNDFQKGDIAEGYSVSREKKESFPLTVTSAQKNPTAFYLCASTRTGDVGETQYFGPGTRLLVL.

This chain uses TRBV9 with TRBJ2-7, with D perhaps TRBD2 (6 bases). The ends were cut back, 4 bases at V and 2 bases at J, with 19 bases in the middle. The CDR3 has 16 amino acids. Germline-derived CDR1 and CDR2 are SGDLS and YYNGEE. CDR3 amino acids: CASSPTGVAPPYEQYF. CDR3 in DNA: TGTGCCAGCAGCCCTACGGGGGTGGCGCCACCCTACGAGCAGTACTTC.

The chain is built from TRBV9 and TRBJ2-1, with 15 bases lining up with TRBD2. The trim removed 4 bases at V and 7 bases at J, leaving 9 bases unmatched. This CDR3 is 17 amino acids long. Germline V gene sequence: CDR1 SGDLS, CDR2 YYNGEE. CDR3 amino acids: CASSLGGLAGGSNEQFF. Written as DNA, the CDR3 is TGTGCCAGCAGCTTAGGGGGACTAGCGGGAGGTTCAAATGAGCAGTTCTTC.

A single count supports this clone. DNA of the CDR3: TGTGCCAGCAGTTTTTTTGGGGGGCAAGAGACCCAGTACTTC. It yields the protein CASSFFGGQETQYF. The chain links TRBV27 to TRBJ2-5; D may be TRBD2 (6 bases). V was pared by 3 bases and J by 2 bases, with 10 bases between. This CDR3 is built from 14 residues. Germline values: CDR1 MNHEY, CDR2 SMNVEV (reference sequence).

The CDR3 DNA reads as TGTGCCAGCAACAAAGGGGGGGGCCGAGGAGCTTTCTTT. Its protein product is CASNKGGGRGAFF. The V and J genes are TRBV2 and TRBJ1-1; TRBD1 is a possible D gene (6 bases). CDR1 is SNHLY, CDR2 FYNNEI, per germline. This CDR3 is built from 13 residues. V was cut by 7 bases and J by 10 bases, with 19 bases left in between.

The CDR3 DNA sequence: TGTGCCAGCAGCTTAAGTCCCGGGGAGCTGTTTTTT. Translating gives CASSLSPGELFF. The chain joins TRBV7-8 to TRBJ2-2, with D hard to call. There are 12 residues in the CDR3. Per germline, CDR1 SGHVS and CDR2 FQNEAQ. Deletions cut 2 bases from V and 6 bases from J, with 4 bases between.

The CDR3: CASSVSGRAGGETQYF. The CDR3 region has the DNA TGTGCCAGCAGTGTTAGCGGGAGGGCCGGAGGGGAGACCCAGTACTTC. The chain is built from TRBV2 and TRBJ2-5; 11 positions agree with TRBD2. The CDR3 covers 16 residues. The V and J ends lost 4 bases and 5 bases, in that order; junction bases with no gene match: 9. Germline assignment: CDR1 SNHLY and CDR2 FYNNEI.

J is TRBJ2-4 and V is TRBV7-2; D gene uncertain. The germline V gene encodes CDR1 SGHTA and CDR2 FQGNSA. V shed 5 bases and J shed 6 bases, with 14 bases lying between them. This CDR3 spans 14 amino acids. The CDR3 nucleotides read TGTGCCAGCAGCCCTACAGTAACACCAAACATTCAGTACTTC. Encoded protein: CASSPTVTPNIQYF.

The chain couples TRBV28 to TRBJ2-7, with TRBD1 matching over 9 bases. The ends lost 6 bases at V and 6 bases at J; junction bases unmatched: 15. Germline loops: CDR1 MDHEN, CDR2 SYDVKM. The CDR3 extends over 16 amino acids. CDR3 DNA: TGTGCCAGCAGCTTACCCCGGGACAGGGTGTATGGCGAGCAGTACTTC. Translation gives CASSLPRDRVYGEQYF. The full variable domain, in which reference TRBV28 and TRBJ2-7 provide the parts outside the CDR3, is DVKVTQSSRYLVKRTGEKVFLECVQDMDHENMFWYRQDPGLGLRLIYFSYDVKMKEKGDIPEGYSVSREKKERFSLILESASTNQTSMYLCASSLPRDRVYGEQYFGPGTRLTVT.

The chain uses TRBV7-2 and TRBJ1-1; 7 nucleotides align to TRBD1. With 5 bases clipped from V and 1 base from J, the junction kept 4 bases outside the gene matches. This CDR3 region has 14 residues. CDR1 is SGHTA and CDR2 is FQGNSA in the germline V gene. In DNA, the CDR3 is TGTGCCAGCAGCAGGGGGACAGAGAACACTGAAGCTTTCTTT. This gives the protein CASSRGTENTEAFF. Using reference TRBV7-2 and TRBJ1-1 for the parts outside the CDR3, the full variable domain is GAGVSQSPSNKVTEKGKDVELRCDPISGHTALYWYRQSLGQGLEFLIYFQGNSAPDKSGLPSDRFSAERTGGSVSTLTIQRTQQEDSAVYLCASSRGTENTEAFFGQGTRLTVV.

Written as DNA, the CDR3 is TGTGCCAGCAGGCCACCCCGGAGCAGGGAGGAGACCCAGTACTTC. Translated: CASRPPRSREETQYF. The chain carries TRBV11-1 and TRBJ2-5; possibly TRBD1 or TRBD2 for D (5 bases each). The CDR3 has 15 amino acids. The V end was cut by 6 bases, the J end by 5 bases, with 19 bases between. Germline loops: CDR1 SGHAT, CDR2 FQDESV (reference sequence).

This chain uses TRBV27 with TRBJ2-7; the D call may be TRBD1 or TRBD2 (6 bases each). Germline V gene lookup returns CDR1 MNHEY and CDR2 SMNVEV (reference sequence). V gave up 3 bases and J gave up 7 bases, with 16 bases separating them. The CDR3 is made up of 14 amino acids. The CDR3 coding sequence is TGTGCCAGCAGTTTCGAGGGGGGACTGGGGGAGCAGTACTTC. This gives the protein CASSFEGGLGEQYF.

This sequence joins TRBV11-2 and TRBJ2-1; D is undetermined. Looked up from germline, CDR1 is SGHAT and CDR2 is FQNNGV. The ends were cut back, 3 bases at V and 7 bases at J, with 10 bases in the middle. The CDR3 sequence is 13 residues long. The CDR3 loop is CASSFSVGNEQFF. CDR3 nucleotide sequence: TGTGCCAGCAGCTTCAGCGTCGGGAATGAGCAGTTCTTC.

The chain links TRBV7-2 to TRBJ2-1; D not resolved. V lost 2 bases and J lost 8, with 10 bases in between. CDR1 is SGHTA, CDR2 FQGNSA, per germline. The CDR3 consists of 13 residues. CDR3 nucleotide sequence: TGTGCCAGCAGCTTATTAGGCTTGGATGAGCAGTTCTTC. This sequence encodes CASSLLGLDEQFF.

The chain couples TRBV18 to TRBJ2-5, with TRBD2 matching over 7 bases. With the DNA end fitting TRBJ2-7 better, the J assignment may be wrong. This CDR3 comprises 15 residues. The germline gives CDR1 KGHSH, CDR2 LQKENI. CDR3 region: CASSPPSGIRHEQYF. The CDR3 DNA reads TGTGCCAGCTCACCTCCGAGCGGGATACGACACGAGCAGTACTTC.

The genes are TRBV30 and TRBJ1-1, with D possibly TRBD1 on 6 matching bases. Germline V gene lookup returns CDR1 GTSNPN and CDR2 SVGIG (reference sequence). V lost 4 bases and J lost 1, with 10 bases in between. CDR3 length equals 13 residues. The CDR3 DNA follows: TGTGCCTGGAATACAGGGTGGAACACTGAAGCTTTCTTT. It translates to CAWNTGWNTEAFF.

V gene TRBV5-1 combines with J gene TRBJ2-1, with D perhaps matching TRBD1 (5 bases). V lost 1 base to trimming and J lost 1 base, with 12 bases between them. This CDR3 comprises 16 residues. CDR1 is SGHRS, CDR2 YFSETQ, per germline. The CDR3 bases are TGCGCCAGCAGCTTGACGACAGTTACGTCCTACAATGAGCAGTTCTTC. It specifies CASSLTTVTSYNEQFF.

V usage is TRBV27 and J usage is TRBJ1-5; 7 nucleotides line up with TRBD1. CDR3 size: 14 residues. Germline trimming cut 6 bases from V and 3 bases from J; bases unmatched to any gene: 5. Germline CDR1 MNHEY, CDR2 SMNVEV (reference sequence). The CDR3 reads CASSAGQNNQPQHF. The CDR3 DNA follows: TGTGCCAGCAGCGCGGGACAGAACAATCAGCCCCAGCATTTT.

The gene calls are TRBV11-2 and TRBJ2-7, with D tentatively TRBD1 or TRBD2 (5 bases each). The CDR3 extends over 16 amino acids. Per the germline V gene, CDR1 is SGHAT and CDR2 is FQNNGV. Trimming pared 3 bases from V and 0 bases from J, leaving 15 bases between. The CDR3 protein is CASSFNPPGSSYEQYF. The DNA for the CDR3 is TGTGCCAGCAGCTTCAACCCGCCAGGGAGCTCCTACGAGCAGTACTTC.

This clone was found once. The J gene is TRBJ1-4, the V gene TRBV11-2, with D perhaps matching TRBD1 (5 bases). V was clipped by 1 base and J by 2 bases, with 14 bases between them. Germline-derived CDR1 and CDR2 are SGHAT and FQNNGV. The CDR3 runs to 17 residues. The DNA of the CDR3 is TGTGCCAGCAGCTTAGGGGGCGGGGGATCTACTAATGAAAAACTGTTTTTT. The encoded protein is CASSLGGGGSTNEKLFF.

The rearrangement joins TRBV4-1 to TRBJ2-2, with D possibly being TRBD2 (6 bases). V gave up 0 bases and J gave up 4 bases, with 15 bases separating them. The CDR3 spans 17 residues. Looked up from germline, CDR1 is MGHRA and CDR2 is YSYEKL. The CDR3 region has the DNA TGCGCCAGCAGCCAAGATCGAAGCGGGCAGTCCACCGGGGAGCTGTTTTTT. Its protein product is CASSQDRSGQSTGELFF.

The chain uses TRBV28 and TRBJ1-4, with D possibly TRBD1 on 6 matching bases. CDR1 and CDR2 from the germline V gene are MDHEN and SYDVKM. The CDR3 sequence is 15 residues long. V shed 4 bases and J shed 1 base, with 10 bases lying between them. The CDR3 DNA follows: TGTGCCAGCAGTTCCCCACAGGGAACTAATGAAAAACTGTTTTTT. Protein sequence: CASSSPQGTNEKLFF.

Details on this clone: The same CDR3 also results from other DNA sequences found in this sample. The chain couples TRBV19 to TRBJ1-1; D ambiguous. CDR1 is LNHDA and CDR2 is SQIVND in the germline V gene (reference sequence). The CDR3 is 13 residues long. Between the trimmed V and J ends, which lost 2 bases and 2 bases, there was a span of 6 bases. CDR3 in amino acids: CASSINSNTEAFF. Written as DNA, the CDR3 is TGTGCCAGTAGTATAAACAGCAACACTGAAGCTTTCTTT. The full variable domain, in which reference TRBV19 and TRBJ1-1 provide the parts outside the CDR3, is DGGITQSPKYLFRKEGQNVTLSCEQNLNHDAMYWYRQDPGQGLRLIYYSQIVNDFQKGDIAEGYSVSREKKESFPLTVTSAQKNPTAFYLCASSINSNTEAFFGQGTRLTVV.

The V call is TRBV5-1, the J call TRBJ2-2; 7 positions match TRBD2. This CDR3 contains 17 residues. Germline trimming cut 0 bases from V and 1 base from J; bases unmatched to any gene: 6. In germline, CDR1 is SGHRS, CDR2 YFSETQ. CDR3 nucleotides: TGCGCCAGCAGCTTGGAGGGAGGGAATCTGAACACCGGGGAGCTGTTTTTT. It codes for CASSLEGGNLNTGELFF.

CDR3 protein: CASSEFPNEQYF. The CDR3 DNA sequence: TGTGCCAGCAGTGAATTCCCAAACGAGCAGTACTTC. The V call is TRBV6-1, the J call TRBJ2-7; D remains unclear. Germline CDR1 MNHNS, CDR2 SASEGT. The CDR3 covers 12 residues. V lost 2 bases and J 5 bases, leaving 7 bases between the germline ends.

The chain's CDR3 is CASSRDSISYNEQFF. DNA of the CDR3: TGTGCCAGCAGTCGGGACTCCATCTCCTACAATGAGCAGTTCTTC. This chain uses TRBV27 with TRBJ2-1, with D perhaps TRBD2 (6 bases). CDR1 and CDR2 from the germline V gene are MNHEY and SMNVEV (reference sequence). Between the trimmed V and J ends, which lost 5 bases and 0 bases, there was a span of 11 bases. The length of the CDR3 is 15 residues.